What follows are 20 T cell receptor beta chains derived from one specimen sequenced in a study of shared clonotypes between healthy human individuals. Only in-frame clones appear in the TCRdb table, and some are missing; sequencing was by immunoSEQ multiplex PCR. Of 2 million to 2.5 million clones listed, approximately 94% are singletons. The sequencing sample was made of naive CD4+ T cells sorted from blood. Subset noted: CD45RA+ positively selected. The receptors shown here come from a man aged 18 to 29 in good health.

The chain couples TRBV7-9 to TRBJ1-1; 7 bases align to TRBD1. The CDR3 has 15 amino acids. Germline V lookup: CDR1 SEHNR, CDR2 FQNEAQ (reference sequence). With 2 bases clipped from V and 3 bases from J, the junction kept 6 bases outside the gene matches. In DNA form, the CDR3 reads TGTGCCAGCAGCTTACAGGGGGGAAGTCACACTGAAGCTTTCTTT. This sequence encodes CASSLQGGSHTEAFF.

The V and J genes are TRBV5-1 and TRBJ2-3; TRBD1 agrees at 8 bases. The CDR3 runs to 15 residues. From germline, CDR1 is SGHRS and CDR2 YFSETQ. The J segment lost 3 bases and the V segment lost 6 bases, leaving 9 bases of the junction unmatched. In nucleotides, the CDR3 is TGCGCCAGCACATCAAGGGACAGGACTACAGATACGCAGTATTTT. It specifies CASTSRDRTTDTQYF. The whole variable domain, filled in from reference TRBV5-1 and TRBJ2-3, reads KAGVTQTPRYLIKTRGQQVTLSCSPISGHRSVSWYQQTPGQGLQFLFEYFSETQRNKGNFPGRFSGRQFSNSRSEMNVSTLELGDSALYLCASTSRDRTTDTQYFGPGTRLTVL.

This rearrangement joins TRBV6-6 to TRBJ1-1; D may be TRBD1 (6 bases). Germline V gene sequence: CDR1 MNHNY, CDR2 SVGAGI (reference sequence). The CDR3 sequence is 14 residues long. Trimming cost V 6 bases and J 0 bases, with 11 bases left between them. CDR3 loop: CASSQGHLNTEAFF. In nucleotides, the CDR3 is TGTGCCAGCAGCCAGGGACACCTGAACACTGAAGCTTTCTTT.

V and J are TRBV9 and TRBJ2-7; possible D gene TRBD1, 6 bases. Trimming removed 0 bases at V and 4 bases at J, with 17 bases between. CDR1 and CDR2 (germline): SGDLS, YYNGEE. CDR3 length equals 16 residues. For the CDR3, the DNA is TGTGCCAGCAGCGTAGGAGTGGGCAGGGGTAGATACGAGCAGTACTTC. Amino acid sequence: CASSVGVGRGRYEQYF. Full variable domain (remainder filled in from reference TRBV9 and TRBJ2-7): DSGVTQTPKHLITATGQRVTLRCSPRSGDLSVYWYQQSLDQGLQFLIQYYNGEERAKGNILERFSAQQFPDLHSELNLSSLELGDSALYFCASSVGVGRGRYEQYFGPGTRLTVT.

The DNA of the CDR3 is TGTGCCAGCAGTGATTGGAGCTCCTACGAGCAGTACTTC. Translation gives CASSDWSSYEQYF. The V gene is TRBV6-1, the J gene TRBJ2-7; no firm D call. V lost 3 bases to trimming and J lost 0 bases, with 6 bases between them. Germline CDR1 is MNHNS and CDR2 is SASEGT. CDR3 length equals 13 residues.

This chain uses TRBV30 with TRBJ1-2; D unresolved. V shed 4 bases and J shed 2 bases, with 8 bases lying between them. The CDR3 runs to 12 residues. Per the germline V gene, CDR1 is GTSNPN and CDR2 is SVGIG (reference sequence). CDR3 in amino acids: CAWMLQNYGYTF. For the CDR3, the DNA is TGTGCCTGGATGTTACAGAACTATGGCTACACCTTC.

This chain uses TRBV2 with TRBJ1-5; D gene uncertain. Germline loops: CDR1 SNHLY, CDR2 FYNNEI. Trimming stripped 2 bases from V and 2 bases from J, with 10 bases between. This CDR3 has 15 residues. In nucleotides, the CDR3 is TGTGCCAGCAGTGAACGGTTGGCGGGCAATCAGCCCCAGCATTTT. Translating gives CASSERLAGNQPQHF.

The CDR3: CASSLRAVGLIPNYGYTF. Written as DNA, the CDR3 is TGTGCCAGCAGCCTCCGGGCAGTAGGGTTGATTCCTAACTATGGCTACACCTTC. The rearrangement uses TRBV9 and TRBJ1-2; no reliable D call. Germline CDR1 SGDLS, CDR2 YYNGEE. The CDR3 loop spans 18 amino acids. The V end lost 4 bases, the J end lost 0 bases, and 22 bases lay between the germline ends.

Concerning this clone: Given a far larger clone just one base away, this is likely a sequencing read error. Other DNA sequences of this sample code for an identical CDR3. DNA for the CDR3: TGTGCCAGCAGCTTACAGGGCACAGATACGCAGTATTTT. Translating gives CASSLQGTDTQYF. The chain links TRBV11-3 to TRBJ2-3; unclear D gene. This CDR3 has 13 amino acids. From germline, CDR1 is SGHNT and CDR2 YENEEA. Deletions cut 2 bases from V and 1 base from J, with 4 bases between.

This chain joins TRBV5-1 and TRBJ2-7; 10 bases fit TRBD1. V was pared by 3 bases and J by 3 bases, with 9 bases of the junction left unmatched. Germline V lookup: CDR1 SGHRS, CDR2 YFSETQ. The CDR3 length is 16 residues. The CDR3 protein is CASSSSGTGAGYEQYF. The CDR3 region has the DNA TGCGCCAGCAGCTCCTCCGGGACAGGGGCCGGCTACGAGCAGTACTTC.

The rearrangement uses TRBV6-6 and TRBJ1-6; 7 bases are a match to TRBD1. The V segment lost 6 bases and the J segment 10 bases; nucleotides outside the gene matches: 6. Germline V gives CDR1 MNHNY, CDR2 SVGAGI (reference sequence). The CDR3 runs 13 residues. The CDR3 coding sequence is TGTGCCAGCAGGACAGGGCCAGACTCACCCCTCCACTTT. Protein sequence: CASRTGPDSPLHF.

The chain recombines TRBV7-9 with TRBJ2-7; D gene uncertain. The CDR3 contains 12 residues. Germline assignment: CDR1 SEHNR and CDR2 FQNEAQ (reference sequence). V was clipped by 5 bases and J by 1 base, with 6 bases between them. This CDR3 is CASSRMSYEQYF. CDR3 in DNA: TGTGCCAGCAGCAGAATGTCCTACGAGCAGTACTTC.

The chain uses TRBV2 and TRBJ2-7, with unresolved D. V gave up 3 bases and J gave up 6 bases, with 9 bases separating them. This CDR3 is built from 12 residues. Germline CDR1 SNHLY, CDR2 FYNNEI. The CDR3: CASSDRGAEQYF. The CDR3 bases are TGTGCCAGCAGTGATCGAGGCGCCGAGCAGTACTTC.

The rearrangement joins TRBV27 to TRBJ1-5; 8 bases fit TRBD1. CDR1 and CDR2 (germline): MNHEY, SMNVEV (reference sequence). CDR3 length: 15 residues. The V segment lost 0 bases and the J segment 7 bases; nucleotides outside the gene matches: 5. In DNA, the CDR3 is TGTGCCAGCAGTTTATCGGGACAGGTTCTACAGCCCCAGCATTTT. Protein product: CASSLSGQVLQPQHF.

With respect to this clone: The same CDR3 is also encoded by other DNA sequences in this sample. J is TRBJ2-7 and V is TRBV18; D gene ambiguous. CDR1 KGHSH and CDR2 LQKENI come from the germline V gene. The germline V and J ends were trimmed by 3 bases and 0 bases, with 9 bases remaining between them. The CDR3 runs to 14 residues. CDR3 region: CASSPTVGSYEQYF. The CDR3 nucleotides are TGTGCCAGCTCACCCACGGTTGGCTCCTACGAGCAGTACTTC.

The J gene is TRBJ2-2, the V gene TRBV30, with TRBD2 matching over 10 bases. After removal of 4 bases from V and 4 bases from J, the junction contained 9 bases not matched to a gene. This CDR3 comprises 16 residues. CDR1 and CDR2 from the germline V gene are GTSNPN and SVGIG (reference sequence). CDR3 nucleotide sequence: TGTGCCTGGATGGGGGCTAGCGGGGGTCGCACCGGGGAGCTGTTTTTT. Translation gives CAWMGASGGRTGELFF. Full variable domain (outside the CDR3, taken from reference TRBV30 and TRBJ2-2): SQTIHQWPATLVQPVGSPLSLECTVEGTSNPNLYWYRQAAGRGLQLLFYSVGIGQISSEVPQNLSASRPQDRQFILSSKKLLLSDSGFYLCAWMGASGGRTGELFFGEGSRLTVL.

This chain uses TRBV18 with TRBJ2-7; D remains unclear. CDR3 length: 14 amino acids. Looked up from germline, CDR1 is KGHSH and CDR2 is LQKENI. Trimming removed 0 bases at V and 4 bases at J, with 10 bases between. CDR3 in amino acids: CASSPPSSPYEQYF. The CDR3 DNA reads as TGTGCCAGCTCACCACCTTCGTCACCTTACGAGCAGTACTTC.

The genes are TRBV9 and TRBJ2-1, with D uncertain. The CDR3 extends over 13 amino acids. V lost 1 base, J lost 10 bases, and 12 bases lay in between. Germline V CDR1 and CDR2: SGDLS, YYNGEE. CDR3 protein: CASSVRFGVEQFF. In nucleotides, the CDR3 is TGTGCCAGCAGCGTACGGTTTGGGGTCGAGCAGTTCTTC.

This chain uses TRBV10-3 with TRBJ1-5, with TRBD1 as a possible D gene (5 bases). Trimming took 10 bases from V and 3 from J, leaving 13 bases between them. The CDR3 totals 13 residues. Germline V gene data show CDR1 as ENHRY and CDR2 as SYGVKD. CDR3 sequence reads: CASSGTDNQPQHF. CDR3 in DNA: TGTGCCAGCTCCGGGACGGACAATCAGCCCCAGCATTTT.

The genes are TRBV19 and TRBJ1-4; the match to TRBD1 covers 9 bases. With 5 bases clipped from V and 6 bases from J, the junction kept 7 bases outside the gene matches. From germline, CDR1 is LNHDA and CDR2 SQIVND (reference sequence). This CDR3 is 15 amino acids long. The CDR3 bases are TGTGCCAGTAGTTTCCTACAGGGGGCTGATGAAAAACTGTTTTTT. It specifies CASSFLQGADEKLFF.